The 29 T cell receptor beta chains below all came from one sample that was sequenced in a study of blood T cell repertoires in COVID-19. Only in-frame clones appear in the TCRdb table, and some are missing; sequencing was by immunoSEQ multiplex PCR. The table includes 200,000 or so clones, less than 85% detected once. The sample was PBMCs or T cells enriched from blood (not recorded which). The source of these receptors is a man in his sixties who had recovered from COVID-19.

This chain joins TRBV27 and TRBJ2-7; D is possibly TRBD1 (6 bases). Per the germline V gene, CDR1 is MNHEY and CDR2 is SMNVEV (reference sequence). The CDR3 covers 13 residues. Trimming left V 9 bases short and J 5 bases short, with 17 bases between. The chain's CDR3 is CARLQGRRHEQYF. The CDR3 DNA sequence: TGTGCCAGGCTACAGGGAAGACGCCACGAGCAGTACTTC.

This clone was seen a single time. The J gene is TRBJ1-5, the V gene TRBV4-3; no clear D gene. Germline assignment: CDR1 LGHNA and CDR2 YSLEER. The CDR3 is 14 residues long. V lost 0 bases to trimming and J lost 1 base, with 4 bases between them. CDR3 sequence: CASSQDQSNQPQHF. CDR3 in DNA: TGCGCCAGCAGCCAAGATCAGAGCAATCAGCCCCAGCATTTT.

The chain joins TRBV4-3 to TRBJ1-1; D call uncertain. The CDR3 is made up of 13 amino acids. V shed 0 bases and J shed 4 bases, with 6 bases lying between them. Germline-derived CDR1 and CDR2 are LGHNA and YSLEER. As DNA, the CDR3 is TGCGCCAGCAGCCAAGAGGGAGGCACTGAAGCTTTCTTT. Protein sequence: CASSQEGGTEAFF.

The chain couples TRBV7-9 to TRBJ2-2, with a tentative D call TRBD1 (5 bases). V gave up 5 bases and J gave up 0 bases, with 10 bases separating them. Germline CDR1 is SEHNR and CDR2 is FQNEAQ (reference sequence). The CDR3 spans 15 residues. The CDR3 coding sequence is TGTGCCAGCAGCCCGGACAACGCGAACACCGGGGAGCTGTTTTTT. As protein: CASSPDNANTGELFF.

J is TRBJ2-3 and V is TRBV3-1 (or the pseudogene TRBV3-2); 8 nucleotides line up with TRBD1. In germline, CDR1 is LGHDT, CDR2 YNNKEL (reference sequence). J gave up 12 bases and V 0 bases, and 14 bases lay outside the gene matches. This CDR3 spans 16 amino acids. CDR3 DNA: TGTGCCAGCAGCCAAGATCGGAGACAGGGGCCCCCGGGCCAGTATTTT. Its translation is CASSQDRRQGPPGQYF.

The rearrangement uses TRBV6-2 or TRBV6-3 and TRBJ1-5; TRBD1 might be the D (6 bases). V lost 2 bases to trimming and J lost 4 bases, with 18 bases between them. The CDR3 has 17 residues. Germline V gene lookup returns CDR1 MNHEY and CDR2 SVGEGT. CDR3 loop: CASSYGGYGGRNQPQHF. The CDR3 DNA is TGTGCCAGCAGTTACGGGGGATACGGGGGGCGAAATCAGCCCCAGCATTTT.

This clone came up a few times. The rearrangement uses TRBV27 and TRBJ1-5, with TRBD1 identical over 7 bases. Germline V gene sequence: CDR1 MNHEY, CDR2 SMNVEV (reference sequence). This CDR3 has 15 amino acids. Germline trimming cut 5 bases from V and 1 base from J; bases unmatched to any gene: 5. CDR3 bases: TGTGCCAGCAGTCCAGGGGACAGAAGCAATCAGCCCCAGCATTTT. Its translation: CASSPGDRSNQPQHF.

This clone was detected once. V and J are TRBV6-2 or TRBV6-3 and TRBJ2-7, with 9 bases that match TRBD2. Germline CDR1 is MNHEY and CDR2 is SVGEGT. Trimming cost V 2 bases and J 0 bases; bases outside gene matches: 2. The CDR3 runs to 15 residues. CDR3 region: CASSYSGGHSYEQYF. The CDR3, as DNA: TGTGCCAGCAGTTACAGCGGGGGGCACTCCTACGAGCAGTACTTC.

This chain links TRBV19 with TRBJ2-2; 10 bases agree with TRBD2. Germline V gene lookup returns CDR1 LNHDA and CDR2 SQIVND (reference sequence). The CDR3 is made up of 15 amino acids. With V trimmed by 3 bases and J by 8 bases, 6 bases remained unmatched. The DNA for the CDR3 is TGTGCCAGTAGTATTAAGCGGGGGGGCGCAGGGGAGCTGTTTTTT. Translation: CASSIKRGGAGELFF.

As concerns this clone: One end of the junction fails to match germline, which may point to a read error. The chain combines TRBV7-7 with TRBJ2-3; 9 bases agree with TRBD2. The length of the CDR3 is 17 residues. Germline V gives CDR1 SSHAT, CDR2 FNYEAQ (reference sequence). The CDR3 reads CASSPSSGGYSTDTQYF. For the CDR3, the DNA is TGTGCTAGCAGCCCCTCCAGCGGGGGGTATAGCACAGATACGCAGTATTTT.

The CDR3 sequence is CASSSDSRETQYF. The CDR3 DNA is TGCGCCAGCAGCTCCGACAGTCGAGAGACCCAGTACTTC. The rearrangement links TRBV5-1 to TRBJ2-5; tentative D call: TRBD1 (5 bases). Germline V gives CDR1 SGHRS, CDR2 YFSETQ. V dropped 3 bases and J dropped 4 bases, with 10 bases sitting between them. The CDR3 is made up of 13 amino acids.

V is TRBV7-9 and J is TRBJ1-1; D is undetermined. The CDR3 has 15 amino acids. V shed 5 bases and J shed 1 base, with 14 bases lying between them. Looked up from germline, CDR1 is SEHNR and CDR2 is FQNEAQ (reference sequence). The CDR3 DNA follows: TGTGCCAGCAGCCGAACCCTAGGAGAGAACACTGAAGCTTTCTTT. It encodes CASSRTLGENTEAFF.

The rearrangement uses TRBV4-2 and TRBJ1-3; D may be TRBD1 (6 bases). With 3 bases removed from V and 8 bases from J, the gap between germline ends came to 17 bases. This CDR3 region has 15 residues. Germline CDR1 reads LGHNA; CDR2 reads YNFKEQ. In DNA form, the CDR3 reads TGTGCCAGCAGCCAGGGGGCAGGGGAAGGTTACACCATATATTTT. Its translation is CASSQGAGEGYTIYF.

The genes are TRBV19 and TRBJ1-5, with TRBD1 as a possible D gene (6 bases). This CDR3 region has 13 residues. Germline V gene data show CDR1 as LNHDA and CDR2 as SQIVND (reference sequence). Trimming shortened V by 6 bases and J by 4 bases, and 10 bases separated the two germline ends. CDR3: CASSPDRNQPQHF. DNA of the CDR3: TGTGCCAGTAGCCCCGACAGGAATCAGCCCCAGCATTTT. The entire variable domain, with the rest obtained from reference TRBV19 and TRBJ1-5, is as follows: DGGITQSPKYLFRKEGQNVTLSCEQNLNHDAMYWYRQDPGQGLRLIYYSQIVNDFQKGDIAEGYSVSREKKESFPLTVTSAQKNPTAFYLCASSPDRNQPQHFGDGTRLSIL.

The chain recombines TRBV6-1 with TRBJ1-2, with D possibly being TRBD1 (5 bases). CDR1 and CDR2 (germline): MNHNS, SASEGT. The CDR3 has 15 amino acids. V was trimmed by 3 bases and J by 0 bases, leaving 11 bases between them. The CDR3, as DNA: TGTGCCAGCAGTGATTCCTGGACACCTAACTATGGCTACACCTTC. It is translated as CASSDSWTPNYGYTF.

The rearrangement links TRBV15 to TRBJ2-7, with TRBD2 identical over 12 bases. Germline CDR1 is LNHNV and CDR2 is YYDKDF (reference sequence). V gave up 0 bases and J gave up 6 bases; unmatched junction bases: 3. CDR3 length: 15 amino acids. CDR3 protein: CATSRDGLAGSEQYF. The CDR3 bases are TGTGCCACCAGCAGAGATGGACTAGCGGGGTCCGAGCAGTACTTC.

The J gene is TRBJ1-4, the V gene TRBV5-1, with D possibly TRBD1 on 6 matching bases. Germline V gives CDR1 SGHRS, CDR2 YFSETQ. V lost 4 bases, J lost 5 bases, and 18 bases lay in between. The CDR3 contains 16 residues. The CDR3, as DNA: TGCGCCAGCAGCCCTCAACCTGGACAGACAAATGAAAAACTGTTTTTT. Encoded protein: CASSPQPGQTNEKLFF.

This chain joins TRBV2 and TRBJ1-4; no firm D call. Germline V gene data show CDR1 as SNHLY and CDR2 as FYNNEI. V dropped 6 bases and J dropped 8 bases, with 16 bases sitting between them. This CDR3 region has 14 residues. Written as DNA, the CDR3 is TGTGCCAGCAGCCTACGCGGTTTCGGCGAAAAACTGTTTTTT. It yields the protein CASSLRGFGEKLFF.

Regarding this clone: Other DNA sequences within the sample encode an identical CDR3. The rearrangement uses TRBV27 and TRBJ1-6; 9 bases align to TRBD1. Germline trimming cut 6 bases from V and 10 bases from J; bases unmatched to any gene: 7. The CDR3 loop spans 14 amino acids. Per germline, CDR1 MNHEY and CDR2 SMNVEV (reference sequence). As DNA, the CDR3 is TGTGCCAGCAGCGAGGGGACAGGGTCGTCACCCCTCCACTTT. Translated: CASSEGTGSSPLHF.

A note on this clone: The sample contains more than one DNA sequence encoding this CDR3. The chain's CDR3 is CASSLSGYEQYF. For the CDR3, the DNA is TGTGCCAGCAGTTTATCGGGTTACGAGCAGTACTTC. The rearrangement links TRBV12-3 or TRBV12-4 to TRBJ2-7; D not certain. With 2 bases removed from V and 4 bases from J, the gap between germline ends came to 6 bases. This CDR3 has 12 amino acids.

V gene TRBV11-3 combines with J gene TRBJ2-3, with 8 bases lining up with TRBD1. CDR3 length: 11 residues. Germline V gives CDR1 SGHNT, CDR2 YENEEA. V was pared by 6 bases and J by 10 bases, with 3 bases of the junction left unmatched. The CDR3 here is CASRRQGSQYF. DNA for the CDR3: TGTGCCAGCAGGAGACAGGGGTCGCAGTATTTT. Filled out from reference TRBV11-3 and TRBJ2-3, the complete variable domain reads EAGVVQSPRYKIIEKKQPVAFWCNPISGHNTLYWYLQNLGQGPELLIRYENEEAVDDSQLPKDRFSAERLKGVDSTLKIQPAELGDSAVYLCASRRQGSQYFGPGTRLTVL.

The chain couples TRBV10-3 to TRBJ2-3; TRBD2 is a possible D gene (5 bases). The CDR3 extends over 13 amino acids. Germline CDR1 reads ENHRY; CDR2 reads SYGVKD. V lost 6 bases and J 0 bases, leaving 7 bases between the germline ends. CDR3 DNA sequence: TGTGCCATCAGGGGGAGAAGCACAGATACGCAGTATTTT. It codes for CAIRGRSTDTQYF.

The rearrangement links TRBV24-1 to TRBJ2-5; 12 nucleotides agree with TRBD1. Germline V lookup: CDR1 KGHDR, CDR2 SFDVKD. The V gene end was trimmed by 4 bases and the J gene end by 6 bases; junction bases not matched to a gene: 8. This CDR3 has 16 amino acids. CDR3 nucleotide sequence: TGTGCCACCAGTGACCCCGGGACAGGGGGCTTCAAGACCCAGTACTTC. It is translated as CATSDPGTGGFKTQYF.

This rearrangement joins TRBV11-3 to TRBJ1-1; no reliable D call. CDR1 SGHNT and CDR2 YENEEA come from the germline V gene. Trimming pared 3 bases from V and 0 bases from J, leaving 8 bases between. The CDR3 contains 14 residues. The CDR3 protein is CASSLSEVNTEAFF. Here the CDR3 DNA reads TGTGCCAGCAGCTTGTCTGAGGTGAACACTGAAGCTTTCTTT. Drawing the rest from reference TRBV11-3 and TRBJ1-1, the complete variable domain is EAGVVQSPRYKIIEKKQPVAFWCNPISGHNTLYWYLQNLGQGPELLIRYENEEAVDDSQLPKDRFSAERLKGVDSTLKIQPAELGDSAVYLCASSLSEVNTEAFFGQGTRLTVV.

This clone was seen just once. The chain joins TRBV5-8 to TRBJ2-7; tentative D call: TRBD1 (5 bases). Germline V CDR1 and CDR2: SGHTS, YDEGEE. Trimming removed 4 bases from V and 3 bases from J, with 11 bases in between. The CDR3 is 13 residues long. CDR3 loop: CASSDRTLYEQYF. The CDR3 nucleotides read TGTGCCAGCAGCGACAGAACACTCTACGAGCAGTACTTC.

The chain recombines TRBV6-5 with TRBJ2-1; 8 nucleotides agree with TRBD2. Trimming took 2 bases from V and 6 from J; bases not matched to a gene: 9. Germline CDR1 is MNHEY and CDR2 is SVGAGI. The CDR3 contains 16 residues. For the CDR3, the DNA is TGTGCCAGCAGTTACGGGAAGGGACTAGTGATCAATGAGCAGTTCTTC. Residues: CASSYGKGLVINEQFF.

J is TRBJ2-7 and V is TRBV4-3; D is perhaps TRBD2 (5 bases). Germline V gene sequence: CDR1 LGHNA, CDR2 YSLEER. This CDR3 comprises 16 residues. Trimming took 0 bases from V and 3 from J, leaving 15 bases between them. In DNA, the CDR3 is TGCGCCAGCAGCCAAGAATGGGCTAGAGGACTCTACGAGCAGTACTTC. This encodes CASSQEWARGLYEQYF.

The V call is TRBV6-1, the J call TRBJ1-3, with unresolved D. Germline lookup yields CDR1 MNHNS and CDR2 SASEGT. Trimming took off 3 bases at V and 0 bases at J, with 12 bases between the two ends. CDR3 length: 16 residues. In nucleotides, the CDR3 is TGTGCCAGCAGTGACTTGGTCAGGTACTCTGGAAACACCATATATTTT. This sequence encodes CASSDLVRYSGNTIYF.

The rearrangement links TRBV15 to TRBJ2-1, with TRBD2 identical over 10 bases. From germline, CDR1 is LNHNV and CDR2 YYDKDF (reference sequence). Trimming took 0 bases from V and 5 from J; bases not matched to a gene: 7. The CDR3 totals 17 residues. The CDR3 sequence: CATSRDRALAGNNEQFF. CDR3 DNA sequence: TGTGCCACCAGCAGAGATCGGGCACTAGCGGGGAACAATGAGCAGTTCTTC.